Following are 12 T cell receptor beta chains from one sample sequenced in a study of blood T cells in healthy people across ages (dated by TCRdb to between 2015 and 2017). Library generation was performed with 5' RACE. The reads were generated on an Illumina HiSeq 2500. A second PCR of roughly 6 to 11 cycles was performed with a sample-barcoded 5' primer and a J-beta primer mix. The public reads were quality trimmed at Q25 with fastp and then assembled into clones with MiXCR by TCRdb, keeping productive beta chains. CDR3 protein duplicates are merged, each entry listing the most common genes and DNA. This sample has hundreds of thousands of distinct CDR3 sequences in its table, and roughly 48% of those were observed once. The top ten hold 13% of the sample. Material: blood. These receptors came from a man in his thirties or forties in good health.

This clonotype came up once. The rearrangement links TRBV3-1 to TRBJ2-1, with TRBD2 matching 9 bases. CDR3 length equals 14 residues. Germline V gene sequence: CDR1 LGHDT, CDR2 YNNKEL (reference sequence). V lost 7 bases, J lost 5 bases, and 6 bases stayed unmatched. This CDR3 reads CASNPGLANNEQFF. CDR3 nucleotides: TGTGCCAGCAACCCGGGACTAGCCAACAATGAGCAGTTCTTC.

This clonotype was counted only a few times. This sequence joins TRBV5-4 and TRBJ2-1; tentatively, D is TRBD1 or TRBD2 (5 bases each). The CDR3 sequence is 15 residues long. Per the germline V gene, CDR1 is SGHNT and CDR2 is YYREEE (reference sequence). The V end lost 4 bases, the J end lost 5 bases, and 16 bases lay between the germline ends. The CDR3, as DNA: TGTGCCAGCAGCCGGGACCCCGTCCCTGACAATGAGCAGTTCTTC. Its translation is CASSRDPVPDNEQFF.

The chain recombines TRBV24-1 with TRBJ2-1; 7 nucleotides align to TRBD2. V lost 1 base, J lost 6 bases, and 8 bases stayed unmatched. This CDR3 has 16 amino acids. The V gene's germline CDR1 is KGHDR and CDR2 SFDVKD. CDR3 sequence reads: CATSDFASGGFNEQFF. The CDR3 coding sequence is TGTGCCACCAGTGATTTCGCTAGCGGCGGATTCAATGAGCAGTTCTTC.

V usage is TRBV6-5 and J usage is TRBJ2-3; 7 bases map to TRBD1. The germline V gene encodes CDR1 MNHEY and CDR2 SVGAGI. The CDR3 consists of 15 residues. Trimming took 5 bases from V and 1 from J; bases not matched to a gene: 6. The DNA of the CDR3 is TGTGCCAGCAGTAGTAGGACAGGCCGCACAGATACGCAGTATTTT. This gives the protein CASSSRTGRTDTQYF.

V and J are TRBV12-3 or TRBV12-4 and TRBJ1-1; 10 nucleotides line up with TRBD1. V gave up 4 bases and J gave up 3 bases; unmatched junction bases: 8. The CDR3 length is 16 residues. The CDR3 nucleotides are TGTGCCAGCAGTTACCCGACAGGGGGCTGGCACACTGAAGCTTTCTTT. Its protein product is CASSYPTGGWHTEAFF.

The chain carries TRBV6-2 or TRBV6-3 and TRBJ1-2; D is ambiguous. Germline-derived CDR1 and CDR2 are MNHEY and SVGEGT. This CDR3 spans 13 amino acids. Trimming shortened V by 11 bases and J by 4 bases, and 17 bases separated the two germline ends. CDR3 in amino acids: CASRQAASYGYTF. CDR3 nucleotides: TGTGCCTCGCGGCAAGCAGCTAGCTATGGCTACACCTTC.

This chain uses TRBV3-1 with TRBJ2-3; a possible D gene is TRBD1 (6 bases). The CDR3 runs 12 residues. Deletions cut 3 bases from V and 7 bases from J, with 8 bases between. Germline CDR1 is LGHDT and CDR2 is YNNKEL (reference sequence). CDR3 amino acids: CASSHTGYTQYF. CDR3 bases: TGTGCCAGCAGCCATACAGGGTATACGCAGTATTTT.

The chain joins TRBV20-1 to TRBJ1-6, with D tentatively TRBD1 (5 bases). This CDR3 is built from 14 residues. V lost 0 bases and J lost 9, with 12 bases in between. Germline V gene lookup returns CDR1 DFQATT and CDR2 SNEGSKA (reference sequence). The CDR3 DNA is TGCAGTGCTAGAGATTCCGGGGGAGGTTCACCCCTCCACTTT. The encoded protein is CSARDSGGGSPLHF.

This clonotype was seen more than once but under ten times. This chain uses TRBV6-2 or TRBV6-3 with TRBJ2-7; TRBD1 is a possible D gene (5 bases). This CDR3 has 13 amino acids. Germline loops: CDR1 MNHEY, CDR2 SVGEGT. Between the trimmed V and J ends, which lost 8 bases and 0 bases, there was a span of 11 bases. The CDR3 DNA is TGTGCCAGCGGAGAGGACACCTCCTACGAGCAGTACTTC. Protein sequence: CASGEDTSYEQYF.

J is TRBJ2-3 and V is TRBV7-3; possible D gene TRBD2, 6 bases. V was trimmed by 1 base and J by 2 bases, leaving 13 bases between them. The CDR3 covers 16 residues. From germline, CDR1 is SGHTA and CDR2 FQGTGA. CDR3 nucleotide sequence: TGTGCCAGCAGCTTAAGATCAACGGGGGACACAGATACGCAGTATTTT. It is translated as CASSLRSTGDTDTQYF.

The chain recombines TRBV12-3 or TRBV12-4 with TRBJ2-3; TRBD2 agrees at 8 bases. The length of the CDR3 is 14 residues. With 5 bases clipped from V and 3 bases from J, the junction kept 4 bases outside the gene matches. The CDR3 bases are TGTGCCAGCAGTACGGGGGGGCCGACAGATACGCAGTATTTT. It is translated as CASSTGGPTDTQYF.

Points on this clonotype: Germline is not matched at one junction end, which may reflect a read error. The chain uses TRBV6-5 and TRBJ1-6; 7 bases fit TRBD1. In germline, CDR1 is MNHEY, CDR2 SVGAGI. CDR3 length: 15 residues. The CDR3 spells CAGSYSHRGDSPLHF. CDR3 bases: TGTGCCGGCAGTTACTCGCACAGGGGTGATTCACCCCTCCACTTT.